The rows below give T cell receptor beta chains drawn from one sample of a study of somatic mutations in cytotoxic T cells in rheumatoid arthritis. Generated by immunoSEQ multiplex PCR, the TCRdb table keeps only in-frame clones and is missing some. This sample has more than 20,000 clones, with around 76% found just once. The specimen was CD8+ T cells sorted from blood. The receptors come from a man in his forties or fifties in good health. The CDR3 runs from the conserved cysteine through the conserved F or W. D genes are given only for firm matches. Clone size is not always given. Where it is, it says once, few, many or a class for expanded clones.

j_gene,d_gene,abundance,v_gene,CDR3nt,CDR3aa
TRBJ2-7,-,-,TRBV6-5,TGTGCCAGCAGATTCCAGGGTAGCTCCTACGAGCAGTACTTC,CASRFQGSSYEQYF
TRBJ2-1,TRBD2,-,TRBV30,TGTGCCTGGAGTGCACTAGCGGGAGTATTGGTTGAGCAGTTCTTC,CAWSALAGVLVEQFF
TRBJ2-7,-,-,TRBV5-6,TGTGCCAGCAGCTTGGTGGGGGAGTCCATTACCTACGAGCAGTACTTC,CASSLVGESITYEQYF
TRBJ2-4,-,-,TRBV28,TGTGCCAGCAGTTTATGGAAGGGGGGGACACCTCAAAACATTCAGTACTTC,CASSLWKGGTPQNIQYF
TRBJ1-2,-,-,TRBV19,TGTGCCAGTAGCCCTTCGGCAGGTGACTATGGCTACACCTTC,CASSPSAGDYGYTF
TRBJ2-1,TRBD2,-,TRBV30,TGTGCCTGGAGGGGAGATACCGTGGTAGCGGGAGGGCCTCTTTTCCACAATGAGCAGTTCTTC,CAWRGDTVVAGGPLFHNEQFF
TRBJ2-7,TRBD2,-,TRBV7-8,TGTGCCAGCAGCCCTGGACTAGCGGGAGGGCCTTTCTACGAGCAGTACTTC,CASSPGLAGGPFYEQYF
TRBJ2-7,-,few,TRBV4-1,TGCGCCAGCAGCCTCCGACGGGGGCTCTCCTACGAGCAGTACTTC,CASSLRRGLSYEQYF
TRBJ1-1,TRBD1,-,TRBV27,TGTGCCAGCAGTTTACACAGGGGGAGAGGCACTGAAGCTTTCTTT,CASSLHRGRGTEAFF
TRBJ1-2,-,-,TRBV6-1,TGTGCCAGCATCAAAAATCGAGGGGACTATGGCTACACCTTC,CASIKNRGDYGYTF
TRBJ2-1,-,-,TRBV6-6,TGTGCCAGCAGCGCGCTAGCGACCAGCTCCTACAATGAGCAGTTCTTC,CASSALATSSYNEQFF
TRBJ2-1,TRBD1,-,TRBV11-2,TGTGCCAGCAGCTTTCTCGGCAGGGGGCGGGATGAGCAGTTCTTC,CASSFLGRGRDEQFF
TRBJ1-5,-,-,TRBV2,TGTGCCAGCCAGATTGCTTATAGCAATCAGCCCCAGCATTTT,CASQIAYSNQPQHF
TRBJ2-3,TRBD2,-,TRBV7-8,TGTGCCAGCAGCTTAGGATATATAGCGGGGGGACTGGATACGCAGTATTTT,CASSLGYIAGGLDTQYF
TRBJ1-2,-,-,TRBV10-3,TGTGCCATCAGTGAGTCAGGCGGGACGAACGAGAAGAATGGCTACACCTTC,CAISESGGTNEKNGYTF
TRBJ2-1,-,-,TRBV6-5,TGTGCCAGCAGCCTACCCGGACACCTCAATGAGCAGTTCTTC,CASSLPGHLNEQFF
TRBJ1-5,-,-,TRBV7-6,TGTGCCAGCAGCAAAAACCTAGGGCACAATCAGCCCCAGCATTTT,CASSKNLGHNQPQHF
TRBJ2-7,-,-,TRBV27,TGTGCCAGCAGTCCAGTTTCAAGCGGAAATCCCTACGAGCAGTACTTC,CASSPVSSGNPYEQYF
TRBJ2-7,-,-,TRBV5-4,TGTGCCAGCAGCTTGATGAGGGAAAGAGGGGACCACGAGCAGTACTTC,CASSLMRERGDHEQYF
TRBJ2-1,-,few,TRBV4-2,TGTGCCAGCAGCCAAGAACCGGGGCCAAGGGAGCAGTTCTTC,CASSQEPGPREQFF
TRBJ2-1,-,-,TRBV2,TGTGCCAGCAGTGGGGGGGATGAGCAGTTCTTC,CASSGGDEQFF
TRBJ2-7,-,-,TRBV5-6,TGTGCCAGCACCCCCAGAGGTAGCTCCTACGAGCAGTACTTC,CASTPRGSSYEQYF
TRBJ1-2,TRBD1,once,TRBV27,TGTGCCAGCACAGGGACAGGGGGCTACTATGGCTACACCTTC,CASTGTGGYYGYTF
TRBJ1-2,-,few,TRBV6-1,TGTGCCACCACGATCTGGAGGACGGATGGCTACACCTTC,CATTIWRTDGYTF
TRBJ2-5,-,few,TRBV13,TGTGCCAGCAGCCCCCCGGCCGGCCCAGGTGGGGAGAGCCAGTACTTC,CASSPPAGPGGESQYF
TRBJ2-1,-,-,TRBV7-9,TGTGCCAGCAGCCCAGAGGACAGCTACAATGAGCAGTTCTTC,CASSPEDSYNEQFF
TRBJ2-7,TRBD2,-,TRBV11-1,TGTGCCAGCAGCTTAGAAGGGGGACTAGCGGGTTACTACGAGCAGTACTTC,CASSLEGGLAGYYEQYF
TRBJ2-7,TRBD1,-,TRBV7-8,TGTGCCAGCAGCCTAGGGACAGTCTACGAGCAGTACTTC,CASSLGTVYEQYF
TRBJ1-2,-,few,TRBV4-2,TGTGCCAGCCAAGGGAGAAGCTATGGCTACACCTTC,CASQGRSYGYTF
TRBJ2-2,TRBD2,-,TRBV7-9,TGTGCCACCCGCCCGGGACTAGTGGCCGGGGAGCTGTTTTTT,CATRPGLVAGELFF
TRBJ1-4,TRBD1,-,TRBV13,TGTGCCAGCAGCCCCCGGACAGGGATTGAAAAACTGTTTTTT,CASSPRTGIEKLFF
TRBJ2-4,-,-,TRBV7-2,TGTGCCAGCCGAAGGGGCATTCAGTACTTC,CASRRGIQYF
TRBJ1-3,-,-,TRBV27,TGTGCCAGCAGTTTATCTTCATACTCTGGAAACACCATATATTTT,CASSLSSYSGNTIYF
TRBJ1-1,-,-,TRBV7-6,TGTGCCAGCAGCTCTCTCCCGGGTTTCACTGAAGCTTTCTTT,CASSSLPGFTEAFF
TRBJ2-5,TRBD2,medium-sized,TRBV7-9,TGTGCCAGCAGCCCGAGGACTAGCGGTTGGGGGGGAGAGACCCAGTACTTC,CASSPRTSGWGGETQYF
TRBJ2-5,-,-,TRBV7-9,TGTGCCAGCAGCTGGGTCCAAGAGACCCAGTACTTC,CASSWVQETQYF
TRBJ2-7,-,-,TRBV6-6,TGTGCCAGCAGGCAGGGAGAGGACTTTCGCTACGAGCAGTACTTC,CASRQGEDFRYEQYF
TRBJ2-1,-,-,TRBV11-3,TGTGCCAGCAGCTTAACCGGGGAGGTTGTCAATGAGCAGTTCTTC,CASSLTGEVVNEQFF